What follows are 25 T cell receptor beta chains derived from one specimen sequenced in a study of shared clonotypes between healthy human individuals. TCRdb's table, derived via immunoSEQ multiplex PCR, lists solely in-frame clones and lacks some. The sample shows roughly 500,000 clones, 75% to 85% of them seen only once. Sequenced: PBMCs. The receptors stem from a woman aged 40 to 49 in good health. Some clones in this sample may be carry-over from other donors' samples.

This chain joins TRBV2 and TRBJ1-5; D is unresolved. V gave up 5 bases and J gave up 2 bases, with 7 bases separating them. Germline lookup yields CDR1 SNHLY and CDR2 FYNNEI. The CDR3 length is 13 residues. DNA for the CDR3: TGTGCCAGCAGTTGGAGTGGCAATCAGCCCCAGCATTTT. This sequence encodes CASSWSGNQPQHF.

The chain joins TRBV7-2 to TRBJ2-2; TRBD2 is a possible D gene (6 bases). The V gene's germline CDR1 is SGHTA and CDR2 FQGNSA. The germline V and J ends were trimmed by 6 bases and 0 bases, with 17 bases remaining between them. The CDR3 has 17 amino acids. CDR3 amino acids: CASSSRGTSANTGELFF. In nucleotides, the CDR3 is TGTGCCAGCAGTAGCCGCGGGACTTCCGCGAACACCGGGGAGCTGTTTTTT.

The chain employs TRBV4-2 and TRBJ2-7; the match to TRBD2 covers 10 bases. V shed 3 bases and J 1 base; nucleotides not matched to a gene: 3. CDR1 is LGHNA and CDR2 is YNFKEQ in the germline V gene. The CDR3 is 15 amino acids. The CDR3 bases are TGTGCCAGCAGCCACGGACTAGCGGATTCCTACGAGCAGTACTTC. This translates into CASSHGLADSYEQYF.

The chain couples TRBV7-9 to TRBJ2-1; 11 positions match TRBD2. Germline trimming cut 7 bases from V and 0 bases from J; bases unmatched to any gene: 5. Germline V gene data show CDR1 as SEHNR and CDR2 as FQNEAQ (reference sequence). There are 16 residues in the CDR3. CDR3 sequence: CASKASGRPSYNEQFF. In DNA form, the CDR3 reads TGTGCCAGCAAGGCTAGCGGGAGGCCCTCCTACAATGAGCAGTTCTTC. The full variable domain, completed using reference TRBV7-9 and TRBJ2-1, is DTGVSQNPRHKITKRGQNVTFRCDPISEHNRLYWYRQTLGQGPEFLTYFQNEAQLEKSRLLSDRFSAERPKGSFSTLEIQRTEQGDSAMYLCASKASGRPSYNEQFFGPGTRLTVL.

The rearrangement uses TRBV5-1 and TRBJ1-2; 10 bases match TRBD1. The J segment lost 6 bases and the V segment lost 6 bases, leaving 5 bases of the junction unmatched. The CDR3 runs 13 residues. Germline-derived CDR1 and CDR2 are SGHRS and YFSETQ. DNA of the CDR3: TGCGCCAGCACCGGAGGGACAGGGGATGGCTACACCTTC. It is translated as CASTGGTGDGYTF.

This chain uses TRBV9 with TRBJ2-1, with TRBD2 matching 13 bases. Unmatched junction bases numbered 11, after V lost 4 bases and J lost 10 bases. This CDR3 has 16 amino acids. Germline V CDR1 and CDR2: SGDLS, YYNGEE. In DNA form, the CDR3 reads TGTGCCAGCAGCTCCACCCCGACTAGCGGGAGGCAGGAGCAGTTCTTC. Translating gives CASSSTPTSGRQEQFF.

This chain connects TRBV11-1 to TRBJ1-2; D is undetermined. From germline, CDR1 is SGHAT and CDR2 FQDESV (reference sequence). Between the trimmed V and J ends, which lost 3 bases and 3 bases, there was a span of 14 bases. This CDR3 region has 15 residues. CDR3 loop: CASSFSPDDDYGYTF. The DNA for the CDR3 is TGTGCCAGCAGCTTCTCCCCGGACGATGACTATGGCTACACCTTC.

V usage is TRBV9 and J usage is TRBJ2-6; D ambiguous. V was pared by 4 bases and J by 1 base, with 9 bases between. Germline V gene data show CDR1 as SGDLS and CDR2 as YYNGEE. This CDR3 has 15 amino acids. The CDR3 sequence: CASSLWKSGANVLTF. CDR3 DNA: TGTGCCAGCAGCCTTTGGAAGTCTGGGGCCAACGTCCTGACTTTC.

This clone was seen only a few times. This chain uses TRBV5-4 with TRBJ1-3; D call uncertain. Trimming removed 4 bases at V and 0 bases at J, with 17 bases between. This CDR3 is built from 17 residues. Germline CDR1 reads SGHNT; CDR2 reads YYREEE (reference sequence). CDR3 DNA sequence: TGTGCCAGCAGCCGGGATCCGGACCCGTCCTCTGGAAACACCATATATTTT. This sequence encodes CASSRDPDPSSGNTIYF.

V is TRBV11-2 and J is TRBJ2-3; 9 bases map to TRBD2. The CDR3 totals 16 residues. After removal of 6 bases from V and 4 bases from J, the junction contained 11 bases not matched to a gene. Per the germline V gene, CDR1 is SGHAT and CDR2 is FQNNGV. CDR3 in amino acids: CASRNSGRLGPDTQYF. CDR3 coding DNA: TGTGCCAGCAGGAATAGCGGGAGATTGGGTCCAGATACGCAGTATTTT.

The chain carries TRBV27 and TRBJ2-1; 13 nucleotides agree with TRBD2. CDR3 length: 13 residues. The ends lost 6 bases at V and 11 bases at J; junction bases unmatched: 4. Germline V gene lookup returns CDR1 MNHEY and CDR2 SMNVEV (reference sequence). The CDR3 loop reads CASRPGLAGQQFF. The CDR3 nucleotides read TGTGCCAGCAGGCCGGGACTAGCGGGACAGCAGTTCTTC.

The chain employs TRBV11-2 and TRBJ1-4; D gene uncertain. Germline assignment: CDR1 SGHAT and CDR2 FQNNGV. The length of the CDR3 is 15 residues. V lost 4 bases and J lost 10, with 19 bases in between. The DNA for the CDR3 is TGTGCCAGCAGCTCCCTCTCCGACTTGCTGGGAAAACTGTTTTTT. It encodes CASSSLSDLLGKLFF.

The chain combines TRBV30 with TRBJ2-5; TRBD1 matches 7 bases. The J call may be in error: the DNA end matches TRBJ2-7 better. The germline V gene encodes CDR1 GTSNPN and CDR2 SVGIG (reference sequence). CDR3 size: 12 residues. As DNA, the CDR3 is TGTGCCTGGACCGGGGACAGCTACGAGCAGTACTTC. Protein: CAWTGDSYEQYF.

The rearrangement uses TRBV28 and TRBJ2-3; D is possibly TRBD1 (6 bases). Trimming removed 5 bases at V and 3 bases at J, with 15 bases between. Germline CDR1 MDHEN, CDR2 SYDVKM. The CDR3 spans 15 residues. The CDR3 sequence: CASSPPGVLTDTQYF. In DNA form, the CDR3 reads TGTGCCAGCAGTCCCCCAGGGGTGTTGACAGATACGCAGTATTTT.

This clone was recorded only once. The rearrangement links TRBV6-1 to TRBJ1-2, with D maybe TRBD1 (5 bases). Germline V gene lookup returns CDR1 MNHNS and CDR2 SASEGT. The V end was cut by 3 bases, the J end by 4 bases, with 12 bases between. There are 14 residues in the CDR3. The CDR3 reads CASSEIEGSYGYTF. The CDR3 nucleotides are TGTGCCAGCAGTGAGATTGAGGGGTCCTATGGCTACACCTTC.

The chain links TRBV18 to TRBJ2-3; 9 nucleotides align to TRBD2. The CDR3 consists of 17 residues. V was clipped by 2 bases and J by 0 bases; unmatched bases: 6. CDR1 is KGHSH, CDR2 LQKENI, per germline. In DNA, the CDR3 is TGTGCCAGCTCACCATTTTCTCTAGCGGGAAGCACAGATACGCAGTATTTT. Translation gives CASSPFSLAGSTDTQYF. Supplemented by reference TRBV18 and TRBJ2-3, the full variable domain reads NAGVMQNPRHLVRRRGQEARLRCSPMKGHSHVYWYRQLPEEGLKFMVYLQKENIIDESGMPKERFSAEFPKEGPSILRIQQVVRGDSAAYFCASSPFSLAGSTDTQYFGPGTRLTVL.

This chain connects TRBV30 to TRBJ1-1; weak D call: TRBD1 (5 bases). CDR3 length: 13 residues. Trimming removed 8 bases at V and 0 bases at J, with 13 bases between. Germline assignment: CDR1 GTSNPN and CDR2 SVGIG (reference sequence). The CDR3 nucleotides read TGTGCCCTCAGACAGATGGTGAACACTGAAGCTTTCTTT. It codes for CALRQMVNTEAFF.

V gene TRBV7-8 combines with J gene TRBJ2-7; D is uncertain. Trimming removed 4 bases from V and 3 bases from J, with 10 bases in between. Per the germline V gene, CDR1 is SGHVS and CDR2 is FQNEAQ. The CDR3 has 13 amino acids. The CDR3 nucleotides read TGTGCCAGCAGCTCTTGGGCCAGCTACGAGCAGTACTTC. It specifies CASSSWASYEQYF.

The gene calls are TRBV7-2 and TRBJ2-1; no reliable D call. CDR1 is SGHTA and CDR2 is FQGNSA in the germline V gene. The CDR3 runs 14 residues. V was cut by 5 bases and J by 5 bases, with 13 bases left in between. The CDR3 DNA reads TGTGCCAGCAGCCGACAACGCCTTAACAATGAGCAGTTCTTC. Translating gives CASSRQRLNNEQFF.

The V gene is TRBV5-8, the J gene TRBJ2-1; 13 bases are shared with TRBD2. Germline values: CDR1 SGHTS, CDR2 YDEGEE. The ends lost 4 bases at V and 3 bases at J; junction bases unmatched: 7. The CDR3 spans 17 residues. CDR3 in amino acids: CASSQSRTSGSYNEQFF. DNA for the CDR3: TGTGCCAGCAGCCAATCCAGGACTAGCGGGAGCTACAATGAGCAGTTCTTC.

This clone occurred a few times. This could be a read error, since a much larger clone is one nucleotide away. The CDR3: CATSPLGGATDTQYF. The CDR3 DNA sequence: TGTGCCACCAGCCCTCTTGGCGGAGCCACAGATACGCAGTATTTT. The chain carries TRBV15 and TRBJ2-3, with D uncertain. The CDR3 has 15 residues. Trimming took 5 bases from V and 2 from J, leaving 14 bases between them. The germline V gene encodes CDR1 LNHNV and CDR2 YYDKDF (reference sequence).

The DNA of the CDR3 is TGTGCCACCTTAGCGGGAAGGAACGAGCAGTACTTC. Its protein product is CATLAGRNEQYF. The V gene is TRBV6-5, the J gene TRBJ2-7; TRBD2 aligns across 8 bases. CDR3 length: 12 residues. Unmatched junction bases numbered 7, after V lost 10 bases and J lost 5 bases. Germline V lookup: CDR1 MNHEY, CDR2 SVGAGI.

The chain has TRBV28 and TRBJ2-3, with TRBD1 matching over 9 bases. CDR3 size: 15 residues. V shed 5 bases and J 0 bases; nucleotides not matched to a gene: 3. The germline CDR1 and CDR2 sequences are MDHEN and SYDVKM. The CDR3 DNA sequence: TGTGCCAGCAGTCGGGACAGGGAAAGCACAGATACGCAGTATTTT. It encodes CASSRDRESTDTQYF.

Concerning this clone: With a far larger clone one base away, a read error is the likely cause. CDR3 residues: CASSRIGDATYEQYF. In nucleotides, the CDR3 is TGTGCCAGCAGCCGAATAGGGGACGCTACCTACGAGCAGTACTTC. The chain couples TRBV4-2 to TRBJ2-7; TRBD1 or TRBD2 may be the D gene (5 bases each). V was trimmed by 4 bases and J by 2 bases, leaving 15 bases between them. The CDR3 consists of 15 residues. Germline V gene sequence: CDR1 LGHNA, CDR2 YNFKEQ.

The chain is built from TRBV27 and TRBJ2-1; 13 positions match TRBD2. The germline CDR1 and CDR2 sequences are MNHEY and SMNVEV (reference sequence). J gave up 7 bases and V 3 bases, and 6 bases lay outside the gene matches. This CDR3 region has 16 residues. The CDR3 DNA follows: TGTGCCAGCAGTTTCCCGGGACTAGCGGGAACTAATGAGCAGTTCTTC. This codes for CASSFPGLAGTNEQFF.